This T cell receptor (beta chain) emerged from a study of T cell responses to AZD1222 COVID-19 vaccine. Findings and caveats of the study: At baseline, seropositivity was found in only 5 to 7 AZD1222 recipients.

Sequencing was performed with immunoSEQ multiplex PCR; in TCRdb, only in-frame clones are kept and a portion is missing. The data contain about 130,000 clones, 75% to 90% of them seen just once; the ten biggest clones take up 1.3% to 1.5%. The CDR3 has 16 amino acids. The germline gives CDR1 SEHNR, CDR2 FQNEAQ (reference sequence). V was trimmed by 3 bases and J by 0 bases, leaving 14 bases between them. A note on this clone: Its specificity is not known.

The receptor was derived from an adult in good health. This chain uses TRBV7-9 with TRBJ2-5; D tentatively fits TRBD1 or TRBD2 (5 bases each). The specimen was peripheral blood, collected on day 0 of AZD1222 vaccination. The CDR3: CASSFTGAAHQETQYF. The CDR3 DNA is TGTGCCAGCAGCTTCACCGGGGCCGCTCACCAAGAGACCCAGTACTTC.